The entry that follows covers one TCR beta chain sequence. Its matching antigen is unknown. The data are from a study of T-cell memory formation after mild COVID-19. Study conclusions and caveats: Later expanders leaned CD4+, whereas day 15 to 85 contracting clones were balanced CD4/CD8. Pre-infection memory harbored some responding clones, suggesting cross-reactive memory joined.

TCRdb itself ran the 5' RACE reads through MiXCR, one entry per CDR3 protein. Altogether roughly 500,000 distinct CDR3 sequences are present, roughly 21% being singletons, with the ten largest covering approximately 12%. The specimen sequenced was PBMCs or a T cell subset sorted from them (not recorded which). This sequence was found in an adult woman who had mild COVID-19 (a few samples of this study predate the infection). Cell type and time point are not known.

The CDR3 loop reads CATSDLVGLADTGELFF. Written as DNA, the CDR3 is TGTGCCACCAGTGACCTCGTAGGACTAGCGGACACCGGGGAGCTGTTTTTT. This rearrangement joins TRBV24-1 to TRBJ2-2; 10 bases are a match to TRBD2. The length of the CDR3 is 17 residues. V trimming: 4 bases; J trimming: 3 bases; junction bases outside the gene matches: 7. Germline V lookup: CDR1 KGHDR, CDR2 SFDVKD.